Presented here are 27 T cell receptor beta chains from one specimen sequenced in a study of circulating and synovial CD4+ cells in juvenile arthritis. Sequenced by immunoSEQ multiplex PCR; TCRdb stores in-frame clones only, minus some. The data contain about 34,000 clones, nearly 97% of them singletons. The sample consisted of CD4+ T cells from blood. These receptor sequences come from a human donor with juvenile idiopathic arthritis.

V and J are TRBV9 and TRBJ2-7; weak D call: TRBD1 (6 bases). The CDR3 extends over 17 amino acids. V lost 4 bases and J 4 bases, leaving 24 bases between the germline ends. Looked up from germline, CDR1 is SGDLS and CDR2 is YYNGEE. In DNA, the CDR3 is TGTGCCAGCAGCCAGGGGTTGGGAGACAGTGCAGGGTACGAGCAGTACTTC. It codes for CASSQGLGDSAGYEQYF.

The chain is built from TRBV7-3 and TRBJ2-1; 11 positions agree with TRBD2. Germline V CDR1 and CDR2: SGHTA, FQGTGA. V lost 0 bases and J lost 3; bases outside the gene matches: 7. The CDR3 consists of 18 residues. This chain's CDR3 is CASSLTGTSGPFYNEQFF. CDR3 DNA: TGTGCCAGCAGCTTAACTGGGACTAGCGGTCCCTTCTACAATGAGCAGTTCTTC.

This chain uses TRBV28 with TRBJ1-5, with 7 positions matching TRBD1. Germline CDR1 MDHEN, CDR2 SYDVKM. Trimming removed 6 bases from V and 3 bases from J; junction bases left unmatched: 17. This CDR3 contains 18 residues. The CDR3 loop is CASSPLGFKDRSNQPQHF. CDR3 coding DNA: TGTGCCAGCAGCCCCCTGGGCTTTAAGGACAGGTCCAATCAGCCCCAGCATTTT.

The V call is TRBV6-1, the J call TRBJ2-1; a weak D match, TRBD2 (5 bases). Trimming stripped 0 bases from V and 0 bases from J, with 6 bases between. Germline V gene sequence: CDR1 MNHNS, CDR2 SASEGT. This CDR3 contains 15 residues. The CDR3 reads CASSEAGSSYNEQFF. The CDR3 region has the DNA TGTGCCAGCAGTGAAGCGGGGAGCTCCTACAATGAGCAGTTCTTC.

The chain is built from TRBV7-8 and TRBJ1-5; 9 bases map to TRBD1. Trimming removed 8 bases from V and 7 bases from J; junction bases left unmatched: 9. The CDR3 loop spans 14 amino acids. Per the germline V gene, CDR1 is SGHVS and CDR2 is FQNEAQ. The CDR3 region is CASGPRDRAQPQHF. The CDR3 DNA reads as TGTGCCAGCGGACCCCGGGACAGGGCACAGCCCCAGCATTTT.

The rearrangement links TRBV9 to TRBJ2-7; 9 bases agree with TRBD1. Per the germline V gene, CDR1 is SGDLS and CDR2 is YYNGEE. The CDR3 has 19 residues. Trimming took 0 bases from V and 6 from J; bases not matched to a gene: 19. The CDR3 spells CASSVDPMGAPGTGIEQYF. CDR3 in DNA: TGTGCCAGCAGCGTAGACCCCATGGGTGCTCCCGGGACAGGGATCGAGCAGTACTTC.

The chain couples TRBV12-5 to TRBJ2-7; TRBD2 matches 7 bases. The CDR3 totals 16 residues. Unmatched junction bases numbered 5, after V lost 0 bases and J lost 0 bases. Germline V gives CDR1 LGHNT, CDR2 FRNRAP. The CDR3 sequence is CASGLVSGGSSYEQYF. The CDR3 DNA sequence: TGTGCTAGTGGTTTGGTATCCGGGGGGAGCTCCTACGAGCAGTACTTC.

CDR3 in DNA: TGTGCCAGCAGCGTTACGGGGACAGACAATCAGCCCCAGCATTTT. This encodes CASSVTGTDNQPQHF. This chain uses TRBV9 with TRBJ1-5; 7 bases match TRBD1. This CDR3 spans 15 amino acids. V gave up 2 bases and J gave up 3 bases; unmatched junction bases: 5. Germline V gene lookup returns CDR1 SGDLS and CDR2 YYNGEE.

This clone was seen just once. V and J are TRBV19 and TRBJ2-3; possibly TRBD2 for D (5 bases). The CDR3 contains 17 residues. From germline, CDR1 is LNHDA and CDR2 SQIVND (reference sequence). V was trimmed by 1 base and J by 3 bases, leaving 17 bases between them. For the CDR3, the DNA is TGTGCCAGTAGTATAGTGGGTTTCAATAGAGGGACAGATACGCAGTATTTT. This sequence encodes CASSIVGFNRGTDTQYF.

The chain employs TRBV5-6 and TRBJ1-1; 8 bases align to TRBD1. Germline V gene data show CDR1 as SGHDT and CDR2 as YYEEEE. With 0 bases clipped from V and 4 bases from J, the junction kept 5 bases outside the gene matches. This CDR3 region has 15 residues. The CDR3 DNA is TGTGCCAGCAGCTTGGATCCGACAGGGGCCACTGAAGCTTTCTTT. Encoded protein: CASSLDPTGATEAFF.

This clone came up once. The chain uses TRBV9 and TRBJ2-2, with D perhaps TRBD1 (6 bases). V gave up 0 bases and J gave up 0 bases, with 12 bases separating them. The CDR3 has 17 residues. Per the germline V gene, CDR1 is SGDLS and CDR2 is YYNGEE. CDR3 residues: CASSVVGGRTNTGELFF. CDR3 DNA sequence: TGTGCCAGCAGCGTAGTAGGGGGACGCACGAACACCGGGGAGCTGTTTTTT.

The table lists this clone with a count of one. The chain couples TRBV10-3 to TRBJ2-3; D unclear. Germline V gives CDR1 ENHRY, CDR2 SYGVKD. Trimming pared 0 bases from V and 2 bases from J, leaving 9 bases between. The CDR3 totals 15 residues. CDR3 nucleotide sequence: TGTGCCATCAGTGAGTCGACCACAGACACAGATACGCAGTATTTT. This codes for CAISESTTDTDTQYF.

This clone appeared a single time. The chain combines TRBV19 with TRBJ2-4; 7 nucleotides line up with TRBD1. There are 15 residues in the CDR3. Per germline, CDR1 LNHDA and CDR2 SQIVND (reference sequence). V was clipped by 0 bases and J by 8 bases; unmatched bases: 7. Here the CDR3 reads CASSIEQGQFYIQYF. The CDR3 DNA sequence: TGTGCCAGTAGTATAGAACAGGGGCAGTTTTACATTCAGTACTTC.

The rearrangement uses TRBV7-2 and TRBJ2-4; D call uncertain. Germline assignment: CDR1 SGHTA and CDR2 FQGNSA. The CDR3 extends over 15 amino acids. The V gene lost 0 bases and the J gene lost 3 bases, with 9 bases spanning the gap. The CDR3 DNA follows: TGTGCCAGCAGCTTAGCGGCGCTAGGCAAAAACATTCAGTACTTC. Amino acids: CASSLAALGKNIQYF.

The sample holds one count of this clone. The CDR3 here is CASSSTARTGGYYEQYF. CDR3 nucleotide sequence: TGTGCCAGCAGCTCTACGGCCCGGACAGGGGGTTACTACGAGCAGTACTTC. The chain carries TRBV13 and TRBJ2-7; 10 nucleotides agree with TRBD1. After removal of 4 bases from V and 3 bases from J, the junction contained 12 bases not matched to a gene. CDR3 length: 17 amino acids. Germline CDR1 PRHDT, CDR2 FYEKMQ (reference sequence).

The chain joins TRBV11-1 to TRBJ2-6; 8 nucleotides match TRBD2. The length of the CDR3 is 19 residues. Germline CDR1 reads SGHAT; CDR2 reads FQDESV (reference sequence). Trimming cost V 5 bases and J 4 bases; bases outside gene matches: 16. The chain's CDR3 is CASSQGGLVSSRGANVLTF. CDR3 coding DNA: TGTGCCAGCAGCCAAGGGGGACTAGTCTCTTCGAGGGGGGCCAACGTCCTGACTTTC.

This chain joins TRBV4-2 and TRBJ2-1, with D hard to call. Germline V CDR1 and CDR2: LGHNA, YNFKEQ. Trimming shortened V by 0 bases and J by 3 bases, and 18 bases separated the two germline ends. CDR3 length: 18 amino acids. The CDR3 protein is CASSQDNLRVGNYNEQFF. The CDR3 nucleotides are TGTGCCAGCAGCCAAGATAATCTCCGGGTCGGCAACTACAATGAGCAGTTCTTC.

This clone was counted between two and nine times. The chain couples TRBV4-1 to TRBJ1-3; D is uncertain. This CDR3 is 15 amino acids long. V lost 1 base and J 2 bases, leaving 9 bases between the germline ends. Germline V CDR1 and CDR2: MGHRA, YSYEKL. The CDR3 coding sequence is TGCGCCAGCAGCCAAGTCCCAATCACTGGAAACACCATATATTTT. Protein product: CASSQVPITGNTIYF.

The V and J genes are TRBV7-9 and TRBJ1-1; tentatively, D is TRBD1 (6 bases). V lost 5 bases and J 1 base, leaving 11 bases between the germline ends. The CDR3 runs to 14 residues. The germline gives CDR1 SEHNR, CDR2 FQNEAQ (reference sequence). CDR3 nucleotides: TGTGCCAGCAGCCAACAAGGGGGGAACACTGAAGCTTTCTTT. Amino acids: CASSQQGGNTEAFF.

The chain couples TRBV30 to TRBJ2-7, with D unresolved. This CDR3 region has 12 residues. V lost 2 bases, J lost 0 bases, and 5 bases lay in between. Germline V lookup: CDR1 GTSNPN, CDR2 SVGIG (reference sequence). In DNA form, the CDR3 reads TGTGCCTGGAGTACCTACTCCTACGAGCAGTACTTC. It yields the protein CAWSTYSYEQYF.

CDR3 amino acids: CASSPSGGSNQPQHF. CDR3 DNA sequence: TGTGCCAGCAGTCCTTCCGGGGGAAGCAATCAGCCCCAGCATTTT. The chain links TRBV6-1 to TRBJ1-5, with D maybe TRBD1 (5 bases). The germline gives CDR1 MNHNS, CDR2 SASEGT. CDR3 length: 15 amino acids. The V end lost 5 bases, the J end lost 1 base, and 12 bases lay between the germline ends.

V usage is TRBV7-8 and J usage is TRBJ1-2; 7 bases are a match to TRBD1. Germline trimming cut 2 bases from V and 2 bases from J; bases unmatched to any gene: 11. The germline CDR1 and CDR2 sequences are SGHVS and FQNEAQ. The CDR3 totals 17 residues. CDR3 bases: TGTGCCAGCAGCTTACGGGACGGGGCAGGGGGGAACTATGGCTACACCTTC. This sequence encodes CASSLRDGAGGNYGYTF.

Remarks on this clone: At one of its ends the junction is not consistent with the germline gene, which may arise from a read error. The chain has TRBV6-5 and TRBJ1-2; D is perhaps TRBD1 (5 bases). CDR1 is MNHEY and CDR2 is SVGAGI in the germline V gene. The CDR3 runs 13 residues. The CDR3 nucleotides read TGTGCCATCAGTGATGCGGGGGTTGGTGGCTACACCTTC. This sequence encodes CAISDAGVGGYTF.

CDR3 region: CASSAYREIYEQYF. The CDR3 DNA follows: TGTGCCAGCTCTGCTTACAGAGAAATCTACGAGCAGTACTTC. The chain uses TRBV18 and TRBJ2-7, with unresolved D. CDR1 and CDR2 from the germline V gene are KGHSH and LQKENI. V lost 6 bases, J lost 3 bases, and 15 bases lay in between. The CDR3 spans 14 residues.

CDR3 residues: CASSPSGQDLYEQYF. The CDR3 DNA is TGTGCCAGCAGTCCCTCGGGACAGGACCTTTACGAGCAGTACTTC. The V gene is TRBV27, the J gene TRBJ2-7, with TRBD1 matching over 8 bases. CDR1 and CDR2 from the germline V gene are MNHEY and SMNVEV (reference sequence). The CDR3 loop spans 15 amino acids. Trimming took 5 bases from V and 4 from J; bases not matched to a gene: 10.

The rearrangement links TRBV5-4 to TRBJ2-6, with D possibly being TRBD1 (6 bases). The V end lost 2 bases, the J end lost 0 bases, and 9 bases lay between the germline ends. CDR1 is SGHNT, CDR2 YYREEE, per germline (reference sequence). The CDR3 extends over 16 amino acids. The CDR3, as DNA: TGTGCCAGCAGCTTCGGGGACAACTCTGGGGCCAACGTCCTGACTTTC. Translation: CASSFGDNSGANVLTF.

The chain recombines TRBV6-4 with TRBJ2-1; no reliable D call. Per germline, CDR1 MRHNA and CDR2 SNTAGT. Trimming pared 7 bases from V and 6 bases from J, leaving 13 bases between. CDR3 length equals 13 residues. The CDR3, as DNA: TGTGCCAGCATTAACGAGGTACGCAATGAGCAGTTCTTC. Its translation: CASINEVRNEQFF.